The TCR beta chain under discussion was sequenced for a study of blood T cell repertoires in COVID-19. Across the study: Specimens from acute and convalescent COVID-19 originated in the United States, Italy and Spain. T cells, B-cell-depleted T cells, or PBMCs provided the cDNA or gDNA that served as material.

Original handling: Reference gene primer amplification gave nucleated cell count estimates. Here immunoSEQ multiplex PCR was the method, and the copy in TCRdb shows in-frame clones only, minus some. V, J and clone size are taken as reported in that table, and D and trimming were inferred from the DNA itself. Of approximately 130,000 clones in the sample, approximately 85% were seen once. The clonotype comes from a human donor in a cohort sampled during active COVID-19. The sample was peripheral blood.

CDR3 in amino acids: CASSGVRGPGELFF. The CDR3 DNA follows: TGCGCCAGCAGTGGAGTCAGGGGCCCCGGGGAGCTGTTTTTT. The chain links TRBV10-2 to TRBJ2-2; D is perhaps TRBD1 (6 bases). The germline CDR1 and CDR2 sequences are WSHSY and SAAADI. The ends were cut back, 4 bases at V and 6 bases at J, with 12 bases in the middle. CDR3 length equals 14 residues.